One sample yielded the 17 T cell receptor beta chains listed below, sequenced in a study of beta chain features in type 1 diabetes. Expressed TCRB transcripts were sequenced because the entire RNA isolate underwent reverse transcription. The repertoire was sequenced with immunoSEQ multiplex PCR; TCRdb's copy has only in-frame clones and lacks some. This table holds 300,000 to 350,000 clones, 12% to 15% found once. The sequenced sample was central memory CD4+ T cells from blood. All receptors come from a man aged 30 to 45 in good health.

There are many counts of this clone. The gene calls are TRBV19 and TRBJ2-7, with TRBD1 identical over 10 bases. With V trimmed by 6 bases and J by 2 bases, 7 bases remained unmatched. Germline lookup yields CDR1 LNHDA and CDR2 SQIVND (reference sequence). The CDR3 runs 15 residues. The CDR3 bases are TGTGCCAGTAGCCATGGGGGGACAGGGGCCTACGAGCAGTACTTC. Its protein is CASSHGGTGAYEQYF. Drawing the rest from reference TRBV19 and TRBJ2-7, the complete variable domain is DGGITQSPKYLFRKEGQNVTLSCEQNLNHDAMYWYRQDPGQGLRLIYYSQIVNDFQKGDIAEGYSVSREKKESFPLTVTSAQKNPTAFYLCASSHGGTGAYEQYFGPGTRLTVT.

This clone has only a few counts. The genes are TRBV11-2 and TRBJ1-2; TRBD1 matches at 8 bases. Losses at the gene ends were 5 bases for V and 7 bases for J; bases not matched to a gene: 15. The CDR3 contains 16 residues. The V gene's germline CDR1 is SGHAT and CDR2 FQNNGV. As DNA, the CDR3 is TGTGCCAGCAGCCAAGGACAGGGACCTAGGATGGGTGGCTACACCTTC. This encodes CASSQGQGPRMGGYTF.

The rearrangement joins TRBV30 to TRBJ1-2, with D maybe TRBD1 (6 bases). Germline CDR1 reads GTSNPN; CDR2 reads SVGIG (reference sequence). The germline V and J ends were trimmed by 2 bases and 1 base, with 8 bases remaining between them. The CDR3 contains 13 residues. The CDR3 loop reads CAWSLDSNYGYTF. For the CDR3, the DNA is TGTGCCTGGAGTCTGGACAGTAACTATGGCTACACCTTC.

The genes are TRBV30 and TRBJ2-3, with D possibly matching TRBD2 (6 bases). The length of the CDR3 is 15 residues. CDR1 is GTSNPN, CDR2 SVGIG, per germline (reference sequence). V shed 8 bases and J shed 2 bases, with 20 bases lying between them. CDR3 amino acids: CARDLNAGSTDTQYF. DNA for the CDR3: TGTGCCAGAGATTTAAACGCGGGATCCACAGATACGCAGTATTTT.

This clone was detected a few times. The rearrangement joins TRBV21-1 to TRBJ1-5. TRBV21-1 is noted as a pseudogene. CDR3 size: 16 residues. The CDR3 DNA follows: TGTGCCAGCAGCACTTGTCTGGGGGAGGACAATCAGCCCCAGCATTTT. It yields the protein CASSTCLGEDNQPQHF.

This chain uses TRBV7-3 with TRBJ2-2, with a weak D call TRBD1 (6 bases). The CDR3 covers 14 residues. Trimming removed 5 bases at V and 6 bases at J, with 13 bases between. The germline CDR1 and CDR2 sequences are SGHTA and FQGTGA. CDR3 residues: CASSPRGRSGELFF. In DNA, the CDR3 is TGTGCCAGCAGCCCCAGGGGACGATCCGGGGAGCTGTTTTTT.

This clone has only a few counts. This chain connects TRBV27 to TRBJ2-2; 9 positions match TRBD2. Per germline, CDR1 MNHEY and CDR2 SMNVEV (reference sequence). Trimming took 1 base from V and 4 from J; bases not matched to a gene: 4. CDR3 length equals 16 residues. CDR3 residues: CASSLYPAGGTGELFF. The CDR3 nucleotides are TGTGCCAGCAGTTTATACCCAGCGGGAGGCACCGGGGAGCTGTTTTTT.

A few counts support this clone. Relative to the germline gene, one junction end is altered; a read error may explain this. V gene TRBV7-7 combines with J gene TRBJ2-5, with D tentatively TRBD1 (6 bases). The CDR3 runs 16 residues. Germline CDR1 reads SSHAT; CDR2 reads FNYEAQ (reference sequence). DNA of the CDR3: TGCGCCAGCAGCCTCCGACAGGACTCTCCGCAAGAGACCCAGTACTTC. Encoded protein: CASSLRQDSPQETQYF.

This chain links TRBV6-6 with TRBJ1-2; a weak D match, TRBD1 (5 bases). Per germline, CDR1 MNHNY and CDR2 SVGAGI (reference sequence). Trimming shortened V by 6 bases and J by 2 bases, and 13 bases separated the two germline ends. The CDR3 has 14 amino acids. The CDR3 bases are TGTGCCAGCAGCCTCCTTGGGGACAACTATGGCTACACCTTC. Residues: CASSLLGDNYGYTF.

The CDR3 here is CASSHPGAGDLSGSTDTQYF. CDR3 in DNA: TGTGCCAGCAGCCATCCCGGAGCGGGAGATTTATCGGGATCGACAGATACGCAGTATTTT. The V gene is TRBV13, the J gene TRBJ2-3; 8 bases fit TRBD2. Germline V gene data show CDR1 as PRHDT and CDR2 as FYEKMQ (reference sequence). V was clipped by 5 bases and J by 3 bases; unmatched bases: 22. The CDR3 sequence is 20 residues long.

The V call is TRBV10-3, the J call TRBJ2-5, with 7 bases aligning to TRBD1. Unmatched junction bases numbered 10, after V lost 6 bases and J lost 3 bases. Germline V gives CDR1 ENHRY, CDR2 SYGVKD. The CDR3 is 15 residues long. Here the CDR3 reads CAIRVQGPEEETQYF. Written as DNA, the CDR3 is TGTGCCATCAGGGTACAGGGGCCCGAAGAAGAGACCCAGTACTTC.

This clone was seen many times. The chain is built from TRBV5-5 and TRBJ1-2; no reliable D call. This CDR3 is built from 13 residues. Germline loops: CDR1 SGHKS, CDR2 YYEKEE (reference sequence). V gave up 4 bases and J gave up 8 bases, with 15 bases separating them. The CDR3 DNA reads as TGTGCCAGCAGCCGCGAGGGTATCGAGGGCTACACCTTC. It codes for CASSREGIEGYTF.

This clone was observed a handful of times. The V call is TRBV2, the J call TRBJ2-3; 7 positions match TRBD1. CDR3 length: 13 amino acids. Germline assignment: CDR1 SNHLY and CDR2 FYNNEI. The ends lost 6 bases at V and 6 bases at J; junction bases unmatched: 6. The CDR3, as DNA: TGTGCCAGCAGCCAACAGGGGCGGGATACGCAGTATTTT. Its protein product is CASSQQGRDTQYF.

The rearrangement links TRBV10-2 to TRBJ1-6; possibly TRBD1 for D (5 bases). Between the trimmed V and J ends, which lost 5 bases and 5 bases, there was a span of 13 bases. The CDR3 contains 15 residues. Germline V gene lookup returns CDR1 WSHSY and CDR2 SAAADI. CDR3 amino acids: CASSRVGVDNSPLHF. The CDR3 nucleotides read TGCGCCAGCAGTCGCGTGGGGGTAGATAATTCACCCCTCCACTTT.

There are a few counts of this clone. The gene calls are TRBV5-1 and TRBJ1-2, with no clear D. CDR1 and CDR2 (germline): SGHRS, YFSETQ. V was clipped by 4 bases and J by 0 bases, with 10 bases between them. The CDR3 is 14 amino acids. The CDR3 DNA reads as TGCGCCAGCAGCGTGGCCCTAGCTAACTATGGCTACACCTTC. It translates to CASSVALANYGYTF.

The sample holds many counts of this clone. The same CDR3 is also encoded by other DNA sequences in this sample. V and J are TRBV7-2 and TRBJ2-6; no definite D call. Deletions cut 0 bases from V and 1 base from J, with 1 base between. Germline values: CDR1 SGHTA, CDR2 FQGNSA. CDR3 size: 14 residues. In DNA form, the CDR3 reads TGTGCCAGCAGCTTAGCTTCTGGGGCCAACGTCCTGACTTTC. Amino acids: CASSLASGANVLTF.

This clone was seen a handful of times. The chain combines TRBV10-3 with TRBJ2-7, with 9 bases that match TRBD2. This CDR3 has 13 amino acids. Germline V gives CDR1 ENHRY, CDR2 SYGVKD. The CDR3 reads CASSGLASSEQYV. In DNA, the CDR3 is TGTGCCAGCAGTGGACTAGCGAGTAGCGAGCAGTACGTC.